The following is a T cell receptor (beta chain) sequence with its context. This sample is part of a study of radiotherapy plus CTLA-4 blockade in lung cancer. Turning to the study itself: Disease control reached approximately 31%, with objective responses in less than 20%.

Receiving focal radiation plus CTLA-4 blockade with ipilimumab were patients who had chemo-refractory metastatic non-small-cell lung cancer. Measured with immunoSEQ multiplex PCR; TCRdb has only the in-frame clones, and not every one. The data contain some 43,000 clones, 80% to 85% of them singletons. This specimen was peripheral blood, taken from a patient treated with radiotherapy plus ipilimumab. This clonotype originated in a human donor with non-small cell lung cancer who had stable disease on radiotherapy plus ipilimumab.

The CDR3 nucleotides are TGTGCCAGCAGCTTTAAATCTCCCGAGCAGTACTTC. This gives the protein CASSFKSPEQYF. V is TRBV5-6 and J is TRBJ2-5, with unresolved D. The assigned J gene may be wrong: the sequence end matches TRBJ2-7 better. The germline CDR1 and CDR2 sequences are SGHDT and YYEEEE. CDR3 length equals 12 residues.